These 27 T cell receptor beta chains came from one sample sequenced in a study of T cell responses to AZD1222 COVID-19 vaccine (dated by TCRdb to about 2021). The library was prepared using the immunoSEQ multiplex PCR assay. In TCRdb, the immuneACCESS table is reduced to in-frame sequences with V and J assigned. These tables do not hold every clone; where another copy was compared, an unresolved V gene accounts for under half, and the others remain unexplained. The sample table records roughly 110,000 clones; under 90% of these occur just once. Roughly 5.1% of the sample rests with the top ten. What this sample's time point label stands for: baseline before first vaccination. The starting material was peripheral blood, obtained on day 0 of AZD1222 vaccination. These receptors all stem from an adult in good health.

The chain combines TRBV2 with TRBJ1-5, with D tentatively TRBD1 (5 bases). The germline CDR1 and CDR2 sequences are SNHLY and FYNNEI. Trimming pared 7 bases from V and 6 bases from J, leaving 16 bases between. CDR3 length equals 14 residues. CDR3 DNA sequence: TGTGCCAGCATGGCGGACCAGGGAGGTCAGCCCCAGCATTTT. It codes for CASMADQGGQPQHF.

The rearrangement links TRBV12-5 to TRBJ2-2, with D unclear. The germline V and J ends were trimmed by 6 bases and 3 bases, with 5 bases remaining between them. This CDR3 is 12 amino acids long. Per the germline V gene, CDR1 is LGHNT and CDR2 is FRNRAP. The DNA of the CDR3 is TGTGCTAGTGGACGAGACACCGGGGAGCTGTTTTTT. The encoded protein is CASGRDTGELFF.

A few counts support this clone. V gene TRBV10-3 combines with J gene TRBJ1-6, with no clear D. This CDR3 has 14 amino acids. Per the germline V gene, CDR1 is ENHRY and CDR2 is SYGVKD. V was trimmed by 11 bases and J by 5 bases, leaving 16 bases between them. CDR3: CASRVTGDNSPLHF. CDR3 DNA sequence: TGTGCCTCCCGGGTTACCGGTGATAATTCACCCCTCCACTTT.

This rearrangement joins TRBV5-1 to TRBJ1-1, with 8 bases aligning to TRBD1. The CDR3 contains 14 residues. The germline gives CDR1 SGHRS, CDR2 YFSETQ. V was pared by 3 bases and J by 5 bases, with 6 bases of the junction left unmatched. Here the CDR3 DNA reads TGCGCCAGCAGCTCAGGGGGCGCGAATACTGAAGCTTTCTTT. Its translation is CASSSGGANTEAFF.

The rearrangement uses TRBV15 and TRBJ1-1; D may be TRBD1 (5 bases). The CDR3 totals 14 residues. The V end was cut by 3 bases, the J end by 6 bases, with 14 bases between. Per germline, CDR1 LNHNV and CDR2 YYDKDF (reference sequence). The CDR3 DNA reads TGTGCCACCAGCAGCCGGGACTTAGGCCCTGAAGCTTTCTTT. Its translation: CATSSRDLGPEAFF.

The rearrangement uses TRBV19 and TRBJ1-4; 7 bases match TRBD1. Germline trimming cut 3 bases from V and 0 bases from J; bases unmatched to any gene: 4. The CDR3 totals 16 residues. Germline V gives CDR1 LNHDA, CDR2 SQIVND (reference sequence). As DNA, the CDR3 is TGTGCCAGTAGTATGGGACAGACAGCAACTAATGAAAAACTGTTTTTT. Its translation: CASSMGQTATNEKLFF.

The CDR3 DNA reads as TGTGCCAGCAGCCGAGAGACCCAGTACTTC. Encoded protein: CASSRETQYF. The chain combines TRBV5-8 with TRBJ2-5, with D uncertain. Trimming left V 4 bases short and J 4 bases short, with 2 bases between. The germline V gene encodes CDR1 SGHTS and CDR2 YDEGEE. The CDR3 has 10 amino acids. The full variable domain, completed using reference TRBV5-8 and TRBJ2-5, is EAGVTQSPTHLIKTRGQQATLRCSPISGHTSVYWYQQALGLGLQFLLWYDEGEERNRGNFPPRFSGRQFPNYSSELNVNALELEDSALYLCASSRETQYFGPGTRLLVL.

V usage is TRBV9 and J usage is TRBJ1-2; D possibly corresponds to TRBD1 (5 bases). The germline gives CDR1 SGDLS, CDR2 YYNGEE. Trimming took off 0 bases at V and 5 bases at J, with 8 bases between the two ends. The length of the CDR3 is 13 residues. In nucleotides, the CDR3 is TGTGCCAGCAGCGTAGCAGGGTTATATGGCTACACCTTC. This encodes CASSVAGLYGYTF.

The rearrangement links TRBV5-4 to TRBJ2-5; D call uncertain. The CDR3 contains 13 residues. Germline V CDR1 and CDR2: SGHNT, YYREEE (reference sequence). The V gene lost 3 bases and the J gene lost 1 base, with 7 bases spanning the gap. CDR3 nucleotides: TGTGCCAGCAGCTCCCGGGCCCAAGAGACCCAGTACTTC. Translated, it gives CASSSRAQETQYF.

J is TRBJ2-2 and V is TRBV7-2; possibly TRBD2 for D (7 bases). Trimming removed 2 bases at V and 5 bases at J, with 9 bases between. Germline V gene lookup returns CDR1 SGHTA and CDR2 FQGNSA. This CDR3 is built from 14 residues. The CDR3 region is CASSLRGATGELFF. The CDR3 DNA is TGTGCCAGCAGCTTACGGGGGGCGACCGGGGAGCTGTTTTTT.

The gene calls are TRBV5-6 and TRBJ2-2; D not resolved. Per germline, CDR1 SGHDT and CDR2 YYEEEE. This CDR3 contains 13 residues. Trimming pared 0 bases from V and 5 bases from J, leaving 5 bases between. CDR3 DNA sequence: TGTGCCAGCAGCTTGGTGGGGACCGGGGAGCTGTTTTTT. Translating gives CASSLVGTGELFF.

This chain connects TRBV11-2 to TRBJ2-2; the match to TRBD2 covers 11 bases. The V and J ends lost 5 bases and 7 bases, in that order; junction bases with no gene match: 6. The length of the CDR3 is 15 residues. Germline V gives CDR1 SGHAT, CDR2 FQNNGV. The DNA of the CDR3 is TGTGCCAGCAGCCGAACTAGCGGGAGTATCGGGGAGCTGTTTTTT. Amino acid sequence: CASSRTSGSIGELFF.

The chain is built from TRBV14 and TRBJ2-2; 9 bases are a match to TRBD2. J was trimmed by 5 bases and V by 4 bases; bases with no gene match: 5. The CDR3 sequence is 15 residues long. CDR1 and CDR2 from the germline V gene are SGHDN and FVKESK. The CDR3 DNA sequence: TGTGCCAGCAGCCCGAGCGGGAGGCGGACCGGGGAGCTGTTTTTT. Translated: CASSPSGRRTGELFF.

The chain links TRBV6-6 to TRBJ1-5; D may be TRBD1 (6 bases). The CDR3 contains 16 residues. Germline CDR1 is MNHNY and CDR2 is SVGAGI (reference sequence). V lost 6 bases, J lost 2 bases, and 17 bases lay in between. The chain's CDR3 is CASRRSSQGGNQPQHF. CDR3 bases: TGTGCCAGCAGACGATCCTCACAGGGTGGCAATCAGCCCCAGCATTTT.

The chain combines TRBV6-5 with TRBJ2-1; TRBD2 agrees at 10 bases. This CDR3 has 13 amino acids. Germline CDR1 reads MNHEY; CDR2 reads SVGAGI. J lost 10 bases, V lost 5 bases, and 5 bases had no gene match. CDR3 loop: CASSPAGGGEQFF. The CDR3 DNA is TGTGCCAGCAGTCCAGCGGGAGGGGGGGAGCAGTTCTTC.

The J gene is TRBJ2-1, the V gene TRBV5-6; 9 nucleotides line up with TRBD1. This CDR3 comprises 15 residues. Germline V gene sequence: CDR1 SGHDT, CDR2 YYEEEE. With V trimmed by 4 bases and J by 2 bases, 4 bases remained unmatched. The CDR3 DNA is TGTGCCAGCAGCCTGGGGGACAGGGCCTACAATGAGCAGTTCTTC. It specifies CASSLGDRAYNEQFF.

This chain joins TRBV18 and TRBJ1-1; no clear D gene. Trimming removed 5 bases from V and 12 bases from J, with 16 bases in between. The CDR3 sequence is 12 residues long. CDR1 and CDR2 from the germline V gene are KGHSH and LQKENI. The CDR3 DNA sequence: TGTGCCAGCTCAAGCGGGGAGACAATGTCTTTCTTT. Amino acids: CASSSGETMSFF.

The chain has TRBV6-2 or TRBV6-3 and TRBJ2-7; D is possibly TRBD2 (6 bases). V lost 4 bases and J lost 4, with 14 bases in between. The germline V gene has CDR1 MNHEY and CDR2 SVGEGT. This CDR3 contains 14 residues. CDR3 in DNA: TGTGCCAGCAGTTTTACCGGGGCGGGATACGAGCAGTACTTC. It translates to CASSFTGAGYEQYF.

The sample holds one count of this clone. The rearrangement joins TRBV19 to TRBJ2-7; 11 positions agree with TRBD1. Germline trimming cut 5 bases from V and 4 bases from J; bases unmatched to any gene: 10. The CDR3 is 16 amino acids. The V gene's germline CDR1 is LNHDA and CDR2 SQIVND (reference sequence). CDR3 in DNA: TGTGCCAGTAGTCCCCTAATGGACAGGGGGCTTTACGAGCAGTACTTC. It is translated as CASSPLMDRGLYEQYF.

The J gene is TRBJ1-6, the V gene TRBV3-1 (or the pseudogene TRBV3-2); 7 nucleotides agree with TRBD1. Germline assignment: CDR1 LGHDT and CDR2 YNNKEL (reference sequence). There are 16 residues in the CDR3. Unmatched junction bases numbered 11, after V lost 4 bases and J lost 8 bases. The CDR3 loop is CASSPRTGTDDSPLHF. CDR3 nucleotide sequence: TGTGCCAGCAGCCCTCGAACCGGGACAGATGATTCACCCCTCCACTTT.

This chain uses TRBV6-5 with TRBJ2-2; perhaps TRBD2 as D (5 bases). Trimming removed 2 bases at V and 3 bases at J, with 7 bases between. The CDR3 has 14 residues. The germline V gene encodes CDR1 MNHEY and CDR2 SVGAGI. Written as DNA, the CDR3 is TGTGCCAGCAGTTACGGGCGGGACACCGGGGAGCTGTTTTTT. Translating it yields CASSYGRDTGELFF.

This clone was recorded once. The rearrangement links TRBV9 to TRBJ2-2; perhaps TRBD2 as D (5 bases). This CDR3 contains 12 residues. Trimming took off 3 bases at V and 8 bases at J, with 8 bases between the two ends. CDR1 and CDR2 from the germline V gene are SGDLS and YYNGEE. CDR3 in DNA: TGTGCCAGCAGCGACCCGGGAGGGGAGCTGTTTTTT. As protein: CASSDPGGELFF. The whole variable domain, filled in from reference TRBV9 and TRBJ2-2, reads DSGVTQTPKHLITATGQRVTLRCSPRSGDLSVYWYQQSLDQGLQFLIQYYNGEERAKGNILERFSAQQFPDLHSELNLSSLELGDSALYFCASSDPGGELFFGEGSRLTVL.

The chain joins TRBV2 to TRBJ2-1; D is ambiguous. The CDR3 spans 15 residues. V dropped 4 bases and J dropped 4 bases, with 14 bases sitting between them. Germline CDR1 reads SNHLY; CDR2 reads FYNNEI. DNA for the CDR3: TGTGCCAGCAGTGGTTCTATGAACCGATACAATGAGCAGTTCTTC. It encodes CASSGSMNRYNEQFF.

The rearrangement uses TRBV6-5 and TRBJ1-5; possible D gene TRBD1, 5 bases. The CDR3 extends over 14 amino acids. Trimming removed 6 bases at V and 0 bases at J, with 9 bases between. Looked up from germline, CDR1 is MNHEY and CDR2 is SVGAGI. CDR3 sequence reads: CASSPTDSNQPQHF. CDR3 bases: TGTGCCAGCAGCCCGACAGATAGCAATCAGCCCCAGCATTTT.

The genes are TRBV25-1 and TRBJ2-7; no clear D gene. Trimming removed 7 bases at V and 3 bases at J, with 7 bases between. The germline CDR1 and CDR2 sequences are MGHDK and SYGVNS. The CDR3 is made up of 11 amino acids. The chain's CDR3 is CASTQFYEQYF. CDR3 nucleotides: TGTGCCAGCACTCAGTTCTACGAGCAGTACTTC.

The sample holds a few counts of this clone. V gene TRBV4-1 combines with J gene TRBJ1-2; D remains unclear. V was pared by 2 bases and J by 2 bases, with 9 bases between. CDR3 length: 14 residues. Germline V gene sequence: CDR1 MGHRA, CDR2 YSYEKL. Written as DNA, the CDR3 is TGCGCCAGCAGCCAAAGGGATGGAAACTATGGCTACACCTTC. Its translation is CASSQRDGNYGYTF.

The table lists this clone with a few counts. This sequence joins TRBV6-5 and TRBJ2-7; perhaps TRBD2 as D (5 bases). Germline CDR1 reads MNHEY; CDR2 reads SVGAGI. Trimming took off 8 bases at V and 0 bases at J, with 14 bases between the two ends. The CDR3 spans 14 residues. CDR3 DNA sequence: TGTGCCAGCTCCATAGGACTGACCTCCTACGAGCAGTACTTC. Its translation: CASSIGLTSYEQYF.